This TCR beta chain was identified in a study of blood T cell repertoires in COVID-19. With 4 bases removed from V and 2 bases from J, the gap between germline ends came to 8 bases. There are 13 residues in the CDR3. The authors' processing: From reference gene primer amplification, estimates of nucleated cell counts were derived. The repertoire was sequenced with immunoSEQ multiplex PCR; TCRdb's copy has only in-frame clones and lacks some. The V and J calls and the clone size are those of that table, but D and trimming were determined from the DNA. The sample records approximately 150,000 clones, 75% to 90% being singletons.

Sequenced input: peripheral blood. This TCR derives from a human donor in a cohort sampled during active COVID-19. This chain connects TRBV12-3 or TRBV12-4 to TRBJ1-1; D unresolved. This chain's CDR3 is CASSWRSNTEAFF. The CDR3 DNA reads as TGTGCCAGCAGTTGGCGGAGTAACACTGAAGCTTTCTTT.